These 5 T cell receptor beta chains were sequenced from one sample in a study of shared clonotypes between healthy human individuals. The naive CD8 subset, CD45RO-negative cells positively selected for CCR7, excluded terminally differentiated effector memory CD45RA+ cells. Generated by immunoSEQ multiplex PCR, the TCRdb table keeps only in-frame clones and is missing some. Here the sample spans roughly 2,000,000 clones, around 96% being singletons. Sequencing was carried out using naive CD8+ T cells sorted from blood. Source of these receptors: a man younger than 35 in good health.

This chain connects TRBV19 to TRBJ1-1, with 7 bases that match TRBD1. The CDR3 consists of 14 residues. Germline values: CDR1 LNHDA, CDR2 SQIVND (reference sequence). The V segment lost 3 bases and the J segment 3 bases; nucleotides outside the gene matches: 4. CDR3 protein: CASSIDREDTEAFF. The CDR3 nucleotides are TGTGCCAGTAGTATTGACAGGGAGGACACTGAAGCTTTCTTT.

With regard to this clone: Other nucleotide sequences from this sample produce the same CDR3. The chain uses TRBV5-6 and TRBJ1-2, with TRBD1 as a possible D gene (6 bases). Trimming took off 0 bases at V and 2 bases at J, with 8 bases between the two ends. The CDR3 is made up of 14 amino acids. CDR1 and CDR2 (germline): SGHDT, YYEEEE. The CDR3 nucleotides read TGTGCCAGCAGCTTGGGACAGGCGAACTATGGCTACACCTTC. Protein: CASSLGQANYGYTF.

The rearrangement links TRBV6-5 to TRBJ2-1; the D gene is possibly TRBD1 (5 bases). In germline, CDR1 is MNHEY, CDR2 SVGAGI. CDR3 size: 15 residues. V shed 0 bases and J shed 5 bases, with 11 bases lying between them. The CDR3 sequence: CASSYSRGPNNEQFF. CDR3 coding DNA: TGTGCCAGCAGTTACTCAAGGGGCCCCAACAATGAGCAGTTCTTC.

This chain joins TRBV9 and TRBJ1-2; D is unclear. Per the germline V gene, CDR1 is SGDLS and CDR2 is YYNGEE. This CDR3 contains 13 residues. Trimming removed 5 bases at V and 4 bases at J, with 12 bases between. DNA of the CDR3: TGTGCCAGCAGTGACCGGGCCTCCTATGGCTACACCTTC. Its protein product is CASSDRASYGYTF. Together with reference TRBV9 and TRBJ1-2, the CDR3 gives the full variable domain: DSGVTQTPKHLITATGQRVTLRCSPRSGDLSVYWYQQSLDQGLQFLIQYYNGEERAKGNILERFSAQQFPDLHSELNLSSLELGDSALYFCASSDRASYGYTFGSGTRLTVV.

This clone was observed once. The chain carries TRBV6-4 and TRBJ1-5, with D perhaps TRBD1 (6 bases). CDR3 length: 18 amino acids. Germline V gene data show CDR1 as MRHNA and CDR2 as SNTAGT. The CDR3, as DNA: TGTCTTCTTCACGGCCCGGGGGGGCGAATTATTAGCAATCAGCCCCAGCATTTT. This sequence encodes CLLHGPGGRIISNQPQHF.